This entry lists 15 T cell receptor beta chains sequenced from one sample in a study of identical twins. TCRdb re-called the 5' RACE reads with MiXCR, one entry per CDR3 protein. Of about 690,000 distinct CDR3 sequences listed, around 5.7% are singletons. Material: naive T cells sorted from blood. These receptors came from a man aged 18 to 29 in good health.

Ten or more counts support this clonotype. The DNA of the CDR3 is TGCGCCAGCAGCCCGGGACTTCTTGACGCCGGGGAGCTGTTTTTT. This codes for CASSPGLLDAGELFF. The V call is TRBV5-1, the J call TRBJ2-2; perhaps TRBD2 as D (6 bases). There are 15 residues in the CDR3. Germline values: CDR1 SGHRS, CDR2 YFSETQ. V lost 4 bases and J 6 bases, leaving 16 bases between the germline ends.

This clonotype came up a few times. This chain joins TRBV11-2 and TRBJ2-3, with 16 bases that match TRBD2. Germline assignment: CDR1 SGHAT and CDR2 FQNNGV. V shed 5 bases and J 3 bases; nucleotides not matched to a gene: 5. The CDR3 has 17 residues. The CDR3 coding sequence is TGTGCCAGCAGCAAGGGACTAGCGGGAGGGCCAACAGATACGCAGTATTTT. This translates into CASSKGLAGGPTDTQYF.

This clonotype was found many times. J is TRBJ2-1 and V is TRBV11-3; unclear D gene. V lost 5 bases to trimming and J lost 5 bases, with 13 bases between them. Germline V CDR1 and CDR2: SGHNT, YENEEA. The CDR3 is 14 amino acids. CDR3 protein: CASSLPIADNEQFF. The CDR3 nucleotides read TGTGCCAGCAGCCTCCCCATAGCTGACAATGAGCAGTTCTTC.

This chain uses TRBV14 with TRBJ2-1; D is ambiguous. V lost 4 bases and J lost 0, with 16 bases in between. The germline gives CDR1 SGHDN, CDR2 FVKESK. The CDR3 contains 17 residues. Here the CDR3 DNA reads TGTGCCAGCAGCCCGCTCCAAGCGCTAAGCTCCTACAATGAGCAGTTCTTC. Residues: CASSPLQALSSYNEQFF.

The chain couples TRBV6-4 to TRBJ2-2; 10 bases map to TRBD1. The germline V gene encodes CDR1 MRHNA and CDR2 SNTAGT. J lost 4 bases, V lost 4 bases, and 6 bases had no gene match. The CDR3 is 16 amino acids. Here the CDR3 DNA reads TGTGCCAGCAGTGCACGACAGGGGGCTAGCACCGGGGAGCTGTTTTTT. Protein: CASSARQGASTGELFF.

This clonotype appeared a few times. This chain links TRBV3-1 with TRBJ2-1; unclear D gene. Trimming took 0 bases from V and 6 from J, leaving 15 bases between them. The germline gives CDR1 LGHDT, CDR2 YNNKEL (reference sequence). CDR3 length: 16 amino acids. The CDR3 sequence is CASSQEAIVAVNEQFF. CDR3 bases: TGTGCCAGCAGCCAAGAGGCAATAGTAGCAGTCAATGAGCAGTTCTTC.

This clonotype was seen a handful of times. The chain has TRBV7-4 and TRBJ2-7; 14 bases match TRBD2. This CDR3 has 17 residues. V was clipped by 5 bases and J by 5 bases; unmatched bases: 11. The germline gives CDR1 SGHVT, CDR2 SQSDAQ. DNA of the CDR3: TGTGCCAGCAGCATAACCGGGACTAGCGGGAGCAAGAACGAGCAGTACGTC. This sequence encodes CASSITGTSGSKNEQYV.

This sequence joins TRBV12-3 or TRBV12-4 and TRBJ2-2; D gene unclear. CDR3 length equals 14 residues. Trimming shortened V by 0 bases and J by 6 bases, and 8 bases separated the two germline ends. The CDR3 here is CASSLALKPGELFF. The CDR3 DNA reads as TGTGCCAGCAGTTTAGCGCTGAAGCCCGGGGAGCTGTTTTTT.

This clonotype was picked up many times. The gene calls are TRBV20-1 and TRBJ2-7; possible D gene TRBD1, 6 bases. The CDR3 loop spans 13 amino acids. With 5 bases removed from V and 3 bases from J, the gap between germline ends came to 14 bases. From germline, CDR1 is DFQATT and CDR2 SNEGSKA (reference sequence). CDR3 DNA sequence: TGCAGTGCTGGACGGGACACTAGCTACGAGCAGTACTTC. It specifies CSAGRDTSYEQYF.

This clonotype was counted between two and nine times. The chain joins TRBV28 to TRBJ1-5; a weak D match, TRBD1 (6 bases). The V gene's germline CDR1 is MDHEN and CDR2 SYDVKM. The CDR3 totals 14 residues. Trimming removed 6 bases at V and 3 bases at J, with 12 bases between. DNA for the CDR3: TGTGCCAGCAGGCTACAGGGACCCAATCAGCCCCAGCATTTT. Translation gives CASRLQGPNQPQHF.

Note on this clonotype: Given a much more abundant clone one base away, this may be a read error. CDR3 sequence reads: CSALSRAYEQYF. The CDR3 bases are TGCAGTGCTCTTAGCAGGGCCTACGAGCAGTACTTC. This sequence joins TRBV20-1 and TRBJ2-7, with D possibly TRBD1 on 5 matching bases. The ends were cut back, 5 bases at V and 2 bases at J, with 10 bases in the middle. The CDR3 length is 12 residues. Germline CDR1 is DFQATT and CDR2 is SNEGSKA (reference sequence).

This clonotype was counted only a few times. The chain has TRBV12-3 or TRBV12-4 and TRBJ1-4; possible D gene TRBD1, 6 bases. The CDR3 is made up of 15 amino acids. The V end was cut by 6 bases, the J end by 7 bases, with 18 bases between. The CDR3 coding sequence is TGTGCCAGCAGCCCCAGGGGCAGGGAGGGTGAAAAACTGTTTTTT. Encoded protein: CASSPRGREGEKLFF.

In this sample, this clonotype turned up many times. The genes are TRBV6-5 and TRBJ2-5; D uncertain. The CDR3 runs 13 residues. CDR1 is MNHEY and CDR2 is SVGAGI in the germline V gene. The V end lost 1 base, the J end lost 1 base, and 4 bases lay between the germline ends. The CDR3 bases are TGTGCCAGCAGTTACTTCCCCCAAGAGACCCAGTACTTC. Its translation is CASSYFPQETQYF.

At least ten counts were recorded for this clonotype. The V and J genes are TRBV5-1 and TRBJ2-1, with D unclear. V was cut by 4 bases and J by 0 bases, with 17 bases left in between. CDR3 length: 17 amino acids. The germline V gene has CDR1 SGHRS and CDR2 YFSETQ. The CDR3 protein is CASSPVFRQSSYNEQFF. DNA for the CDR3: TGCGCCAGCAGCCCAGTTTTTCGGCAGAGCTCCTACAATGAGCAGTTCTTC.

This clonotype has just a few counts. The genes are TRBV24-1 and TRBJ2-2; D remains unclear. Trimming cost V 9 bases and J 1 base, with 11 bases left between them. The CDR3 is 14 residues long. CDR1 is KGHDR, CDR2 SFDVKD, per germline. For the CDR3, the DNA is TGTGCCACCGTCGATCAGGAGAACACCGGGGAGCTGTTTTTT. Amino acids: CATVDQENTGELFF.